The present entry profiles one T cell receptor beta chain with its context. Its target is not known. Selected positively for CCR7 and CD45RO-negative, naive CD8 cells excluded terminally differentiated effector memory CD45RA+ cells. This sample was taken from a study of shared clonotypes between healthy human individuals. General study results and limits: Clonotypes that were shared across four donors made up about 5.1% of naive CD4 clonotypes. A reduction in generation probabilities was seen for non-shared clonotypes relative to those shared by all four donors.

Profiling relied on immunoSEQ multiplex PCR, and the TCRdb table lists in-frame clones only, not all of them. This sample yields around 1,900,000 clones, of which about 94% are seen a single time; 1.5% to 2% belongs to the top ten. Germline CDR1 is LNHNV and CDR2 is YYDKDF (reference sequence). V lost 2 bases to trimming and J lost 3 bases, with 11 bases between them. The CDR3 length is 15 residues. The source material was naive CD8+ T cells from PBMCs. The receptor comes from a man aged 18 to 30 in good health. Some clones in this sample may be carry-over from other donors' samples. The chain joins TRBV15 to TRBJ2-1; D unresolved. CDR3 nucleotides: TGTGCCACCAGCAGATTCCTCGACCTCTACAATGAGCAGTTCTTC. Translating it yields CATSRFLDLYNEQFF.